Listed here are 10 T cell receptor beta chains from one sample, sequenced in a study of shared clonotypes between healthy human individuals. TCRdb's table, derived via immunoSEQ multiplex PCR, lists solely in-frame clones and lacks some. This table holds approximately 1.5 million clones, 95% to 99% found once. Sequences were obtained from naive CD4+ T cells sorted from blood. Indicated subset: CD45RA+ positively selected. The receptors were gathered from a man aged 25-40 years in good health.

About this clone: This sample also contains other DNA sequences that code for the same CDR3. J is TRBJ1-5 and V is TRBV29-1, with 7 positions matching TRBD1. Germline V gene sequence: CDR1 SQVTM, CDR2 ANQGSEA. With V trimmed by 6 bases and J by 0 bases, 2 bases remained unmatched. The CDR3 runs to 13 residues. The CDR3 DNA is TGCAGCGTGGGGGACAGTAGCAATCAGCCCCAGCATTTT. It specifies CSVGDSSNQPQHF.

The gene calls are TRBV11-2 and TRBJ1-1, with 7 bases identical to TRBD1. With 6 bases clipped from V and 9 bases from J, the junction kept 7 bases outside the gene matches. There are 12 residues in the CDR3. Germline values: CDR1 SGHAT, CDR2 FQNNGV. This chain's CDR3 is CASSDRAFQAFF. The CDR3 DNA sequence: TGTGCCAGCAGTGACAGGGCTTTCCAAGCTTTCTTT. Complete variable domain (other parts from reference TRBV11-2 and TRBJ1-1): EAGVAQSPRYKIIEKRQSVAFWCNPISGHATLYWYQQILGQGPKLLIQFQNNGVVDDSQLPKDRFSAERLKGVDSTLKIQPAKLEDSAVYLCASSDRAFQAFFGQGTRLTVV.

DNA of the CDR3: TGTGCCAGCGCAGAACAGGGGTATAGCAATCAGCCCCAGCATTTT. This sequence encodes CASAEQGYSNQPQHF. J is TRBJ1-5 and V is TRBV6-1, with TRBD1 identical over 7 bases. Germline assignment: CDR1 MNHNS and CDR2 SASEGT. Trimming removed 8 bases from V and 0 bases from J; junction bases left unmatched: 7. The length of the CDR3 is 15 residues.

The chain is built from TRBV19 and TRBJ2-3; D perhaps matches TRBD1 (5 bases). This CDR3 is 13 amino acids long. V lost 9 bases and J lost 2, with 12 bases in between. Looked up from germline, CDR1 is LNHDA and CDR2 is SQIVND (reference sequence). In DNA, the CDR3 is TGTGCCAGCAAAAGGGGCGCCACAGATACGCAGTATTTT. As protein: CASKRGATDTQYF.

The DNA of the CDR3 is TGTGCCACCAGTCATAGACAGGGAGGCTACACCTTC. This encodes CATSHRQGGYTF. The V call is TRBV15, the J call TRBJ1-2; 7 bases line up with TRBD1. The CDR3 sequence is 12 residues long. Germline V CDR1 and CDR2: LNHNV, YYDKDF (reference sequence). J gave up 8 bases and V 6 bases, and 6 bases lay outside the gene matches.

V and J are TRBV19 and TRBJ2-7, with D perhaps TRBD2 (5 bases). CDR1 and CDR2 from the germline V gene are LNHDA and SQIVND (reference sequence). Trimming pared 3 bases from V and 5 bases from J, leaving 20 bases between. The length of the CDR3 is 16 residues. The CDR3, as DNA: TGTGCCAGTAGTATCGCTGTCACAGTTGTCGGGAACGAGCAGTACTTC. This translates into CASSIAVTVVGNEQYF.

Remarks on this clone: The identical CDR3 is also encoded by other nucleotide sequences in the sample. The chain employs TRBV5-1 and TRBJ2-2; perhaps TRBD2 as D (5 bases). CDR1 is SGHRS, CDR2 YFSETQ, per germline. The germline V and J ends were trimmed by 0 bases and 1 base, with 7 bases remaining between them. The CDR3 consists of 15 residues. The CDR3 reads CASSLVGKNTGELFF. CDR3 DNA: TGCGCCAGCAGCTTGGTCGGGAAGAACACCGGGGAGCTGTTTTTT.

This clone appeared a single time. The DNA is omitted, as the CDR3 cannot be located on it reliably, and the CDR3 follows TCRdb's listing. The genes are TRBV28 and TRBJ1-4. Germline V lookup: CDR1 MDHEN, CDR2 SYDVKM. The length of the CDR3 is 12 amino acids, counting both ends. The CDR3 here is CASSSSTEKLFF.

The chain has TRBV5-4 and TRBJ2-5, with D possibly being TRBD2 (6 bases). The CDR3 is 15 residues long. V lost 4 bases, J lost 2 bases, and 15 bases lay in between. CDR1 is SGHNT, CDR2 YYREEE, per germline (reference sequence). The CDR3 sequence: CASSGGEAVQETQYF. CDR3 bases: TGTGCCAGCAGCGGTGGGGAGGCAGTTCAAGAGACCCAGTACTTC.

The rearrangement uses TRBV6-6 and TRBJ2-1; 7 nucleotides match TRBD2. The V gene end was trimmed by 6 bases and the J gene end by 0 bases; junction bases not matched to a gene: 5. The CDR3 sequence is 15 residues long. Per germline, CDR1 MNHNY and CDR2 SVGAGI (reference sequence). CDR3 in DNA: TGTGCCAGCAGCTTAGCGGGTCCCTCCTACAATGAGCAGTTCTTC. This gives the protein CASSLAGPSYNEQFF.